This TCR beta chain was sequenced in a study of regulatory T cells in long-lasting Graves disease. The CDR3 length is 12 residues. The V end lost 6 bases, the J end lost 0 bases, and 3 bases lay between the germline ends. Germline V gene lookup returns CDR1 SGHRS and CDR2 YFSETQ. The time point was: persistent/refractory GD, antithyroid drugs over 5 years with positive TRAb. RNA extracted from PBMCs served as the sequencing template. With iRepertoire HTBI primers and Arm-PCR of CDR3 regions, TCR beta libraries were built. TCRdb reanalysed the multiplex PCR reads using MiXCR and keeps one entry per CDR3 protein. The sample holds about 290,000 distinct CDR3 sequences; 20% to 25% are singletons and the top ten take roughly three fifths.

The V and J genes are TRBV5-1 and TRBJ2-2; D is undetermined. Sample: peripheral blood mononuclear cells (PBMCs), taken when the disease was refractory, from a patient treated with antithyroid drugs. The TCR was taken from a female donor with Graves disease. CDR3 bases: TGCGCCAGCAACACGAACACCGGGGAGCTGTTTTTT. Amino acids: CASNTNTGELFF.